This record looks at one T cell receptor beta chain sequence and its context. Its specificity is unknown. CDR3 length: 17 residues. Germline V gene lookup returns CDR1 SGHNT and CDR2 YYREEE (reference sequence). V was clipped by 0 bases and J by 6 bases, with 19 bases between them. The record originates from a study of T-cell memory formation after mild COVID-19. Turning to the study itself: TCR clustering was largely donor specific.

Findings of the study overall: Pre-infection memory carried some responding clones, suggesting that cross-reactive memory joined. Researchers report contracting CD4+ clones mostly in CM and EM, with CD8+ clones in EMRA.

5'RACE with constant-segment primers built TCRalpha and TCRbeta cDNA libraries with UMIs. One entry per CDR3 protein, called by TCRdb with MiXCR from the 5' RACE reads. The data contain fewer than 600,000 distinct CDR3 sequences, less than 25% of them seen just once; the ten biggest clones take up 7% to 9%. The specimen was PBMCs or a T cell subset sorted from them (not recorded which). The J gene is TRBJ2-4, the V gene TRBV5-4, with D possibly matching TRBD2 (6 bases). The TCR sequence derives from an adult woman who had mild COVID-19 (a few samples of this study predate the infection). Cell type and time point are not known. The CDR3 region is CASSLDPVGGRANIQYF. The CDR3, as DNA: TGTGCCAGCAGCTTGGATCCGGTGGGGGGTCGTGCAAACATTCAGTACTTC.